The 25 T cell receptor beta chains reported below all come from one sample, sequenced in a study of T cells in Graves' hyperthyroidism and ophthalmopathy. TCR beta CDR3 sequences were amplified from RNA transcripts. Researchers ran a first-round RT-PCR on the TCR CDR3 using the HTBI primer set. Via MiXCR, TCRdb re-called the multiplex PCR reads, giving one row per CDR3 protein. The sample lists about 420,000 distinct CDR3 sequences, 15% to 17% occurring once. Sequenced sample: blood. The receptors were sampled from a woman younger than 35 with Graves' hyperthyroidism.

The chain joins TRBV20-1 to TRBJ2-5; 7 bases fit TRBD1. The germline V gene has CDR1 DFQATT and CDR2 SNEGSKA (reference sequence). The CDR3 spans 13 residues. The V segment lost 1 base and the J segment 7 bases; nucleotides outside the gene matches: 6. CDR3 in amino acids: CSARAGTAGTQYF. Written as DNA, the CDR3 is TGCAGTGCTAGAGCCGGGACAGCCGGGACCCAGTACTTC.

This clonotype was recorded at least ten times. J is TRBJ2-1 and V is TRBV20-1; no definite D call. Trimming left V 5 bases short and J 4 bases short, with 21 bases between. Per germline, CDR1 DFQATT and CDR2 SNEGSKA (reference sequence). This CDR3 has 16 residues. CDR3: CSASADPPGGYNEQFF. CDR3 nucleotide sequence: TGCAGTGCTTCGGCCGACCCTCCCGGCGGTTACAATGAGCAGTTCTTC.

The rearrangement joins TRBV27 to TRBJ1-1; no definite D call. The CDR3 is 17 amino acids. V lost 3 bases and J 2 bases, leaving 19 bases between the germline ends. Germline assignment: CDR1 MNHEY and CDR2 SMNVEV (reference sequence). The CDR3 nucleotides read TGTGCCAGCAGTTTCTCCCGCACCCACATCGTTAACACTGAAGCTTTCTTT. Translating it yields CASSFSRTHIVNTEAFF.

There are many counts of this clonotype. This rearrangement joins TRBV29-1 to TRBJ2-3; TRBD2 aligns across 13 bases. Looked up from germline, CDR1 is SQVTM and CDR2 is ANQGSEA. This CDR3 is built from 15 residues. The V and J ends lost 6 bases and 0 bases, in that order; junction bases with no gene match: 3. The CDR3 sequence is CSVGLAGDSTDTQYF. The CDR3 bases are TGCAGCGTCGGACTAGCGGGGGATAGCACAGATACGCAGTATTTT.

This clonotype has ten or more counts. This chain links TRBV30 with TRBJ2-5; 8 bases are shared with TRBD2. J was trimmed by 2 bases and V by 0 bases; bases with no gene match: 5. Germline lookup yields CDR1 GTSNPN and CDR2 SVGIG (reference sequence). The CDR3 spans 15 residues. The CDR3 nucleotides are TGTGCCTGGAGTGTAGGCGGGAGGCTACAAGAGACCCAGTACTTC. This encodes CAWSVGGRLQETQYF.

Ten or more counts support this clonotype. V gene TRBV27 combines with J gene TRBJ2-1, with D perhaps matching TRBD2 (7 bases). The CDR3 runs to 15 residues. Germline CDR1 reads MNHEY; CDR2 reads SMNVEV (reference sequence). V was clipped by 2 bases and J by 7 bases, with 15 bases between them. Here the CDR3 DNA reads TGTGCCAGCAGTTTAAGCCAGAAGGGGGGGAATGAGCAGTTCTTC. Its protein product is CASSLSQKGGNEQFF.

This clonotype was recorded many times. In DNA, the CDR3 is TGTGCCTGGAGTTTTGGGGGGCCAGGGCTGGATGAGCAGTTCTTC. Translation gives CAWSFGGPGLDEQFF. This chain joins TRBV30 and TRBJ2-1, with D perhaps TRBD1 or TRBD2 (6 bases each). CDR1 and CDR2 (germline): GTSNPN, SVGIG (reference sequence). The CDR3 loop spans 15 amino acids. Trimming shortened V by 2 bases and J by 8 bases, and 19 bases separated the two germline ends.

This clonotype was observed at least ten times. V usage is TRBV20-1 and J usage is TRBJ1-1; D gene uncertain. CDR3 length: 17 residues. Trimming removed 0 bases at V and 0 bases at J, with 17 bases between. CDR1 DFQATT and CDR2 SNEGSKA come from the germline V gene (reference sequence). The CDR3 nucleotides are TGCAGTGCTAGAGAAAAATGGGCGGAGGCGATGAACACTGAAGCTTTCTTT. Its translation: CSAREKWAEAMNTEAFF.

This clonotype occurred many times. The chain's CDR3 is CASNLIAGAGNEQFF. The DNA for the CDR3 is TGTGCCAGTAATCTTATAGCGGGAGCGGGCAATGAGCAGTTCTTC. V gene TRBV19 combines with J gene TRBJ2-1, with 9 positions matching TRBD2. V shed 7 bases and J 6 bases; nucleotides not matched to a gene: 10. The CDR3 has 15 amino acids. CDR1 and CDR2 from the germline V gene are LNHDA and SQIVND (reference sequence).

This clonotype appeared a few times. The chain carries TRBV3-1 and TRBJ2-2, with 10 nucleotides matching TRBD2. This CDR3 is 17 amino acids long. In germline, CDR1 is LGHDT, CDR2 YNNKEL (reference sequence). The V segment lost 0 bases and the J segment 7 bases; nucleotides outside the gene matches: 8. CDR3: CASSQEPSGRLGGELFF. The CDR3 region has the DNA TGTGCCAGCAGCCAAGAGCCTAGCGGGAGATTGGGCGGGGAGCTGTTTTTT.

In its sample, this clonotype was seen many times. This chain links TRBV20-1 with TRBJ2-7; perhaps D is TRBD1 or TRBD2 (5 bases each). The CDR3 spans 11 residues. Germline V gene data show CDR1 as DFQATT and CDR2 as SNEGSKA (reference sequence). V lost 7 bases to trimming and J lost 5 bases, with 12 bases between them. This CDR3 reads CSGSWGNEQYF. CDR3 sequence (DNA): TGCAGTGGAAGCTGGGGGAACGAGCAGTACTTC.

This clonotype appeared a single time. The J gene is TRBJ2-1, the V gene TRBV7-9; D is perhaps TRBD1 (6 bases). CDR3 length: 14 residues. V shed 6 bases and J shed 2 bases, with 11 bases lying between them. The germline gives CDR1 SEHNR, CDR2 FQNEAQ (reference sequence). The CDR3 DNA sequence: TGTGCCAGCAGGATGAGGGGGACCTACAATGAGCAGTTCTTC. It translates to CASRMRGTYNEQFF.

This clonotype has at least ten counts. The chain combines TRBV6-1 with TRBJ1-1, with D maybe TRBD1 (5 bases). The CDR3 covers 16 residues. CDR1 MNHNS and CDR2 SASEGT come from the germline V gene. With 8 bases removed from V and 1 base from J, the gap between germline ends came to 20 bases. In DNA, the CDR3 is TGTGCCAGCTCTGACTCGGGAGGGGTAGGGAACACTGAAGCTTTCTTT. Translating gives CASSDSGGVGNTEAFF.

This clonotype was observed many times. CDR3 loop: CATSGIKQETQYF. CDR3 in DNA: TGTGCCACCAGCGGAATCAAACAGGAGACCCAGTACTTC. V and J are TRBV15 and TRBJ2-5; D is undetermined. The germline gives CDR1 LNHNV, CDR2 YYDKDF (reference sequence). This CDR3 contains 13 residues. V was pared by 5 bases and J by 5 bases, with 12 bases between.

The V call is TRBV29-1, the J call TRBJ1-4; maybe TRBD1 (5 bases). The CDR3 totals 15 residues. Per germline, CDR1 SQVTM and CDR2 ANQGSEA. The CDR3 region has the DNA TGCAGTGACAGCTCTAAGACAGTACATAATGAAAAACTGTTTTTT. This gives the protein CSDSSKTVHNEKLFF.

This clonotype was counted only a few times. V gene TRBV4-2 combines with J gene TRBJ2-7; 8 nucleotides align to TRBD2. J gave up 2 bases and V 4 bases, and 4 bases lay outside the gene matches. This CDR3 contains 14 residues. Germline lookup yields CDR1 LGHNA and CDR2 YNFKEQ. Here the CDR3 DNA reads TGTGCCAGCAGCCCCCCGGGGGGGACCTACGAGCAGTACTTC. It yields the protein CASSPPGGTYEQYF.

This clonotype was counted ten times or more. The chain employs TRBV2 and TRBJ1-3; D possibly corresponds to TRBD1 (5 bases). V was trimmed by 3 bases and J by 10 bases, leaving 7 bases between them. This CDR3 has 11 amino acids. Germline lookup yields CDR1 SNHLY and CDR2 FYNNEI. The CDR3 here is CASSEGRTIYF. The DNA of the CDR3 is TGTGCCAGCAGTGAGGGGCGGACCATATATTTT. Using reference TRBV2 and TRBJ1-3 for the parts outside the CDR3, the full variable domain is EPEVTQTPSHQVTQMGQEVILRCVPISNHLYFYWYRQILGQKVEFLVSFYNNEISEKSEIFDDQFSVERPDGSNFTLKIRSTKLEDSAMYFCASSEGRTIYFGEGSWLTVV.

This clonotype was detected many times. The chain recombines TRBV3-1 with TRBJ2-3; 7 bases fit TRBD2. Germline loops: CDR1 LGHDT, CDR2 YNNKEL (reference sequence). J lost 6 bases, V lost 4 bases, and 7 bases had no gene match. CDR3 length equals 14 residues. The CDR3 DNA reads TGTGCCAGCAGCCGGGGACTACCAAGGGATACGCAGTATTTT. As protein: CASSRGLPRDTQYF.

Ten or more counts support this clonotype. The genes are TRBV5-1 and TRBJ2-6, with a weak D call TRBD1 (5 bases). Germline assignment: CDR1 SGHRS and CDR2 YFSETQ. This CDR3 contains 17 residues. Deletions cut 4 bases from V and 1 base from J, with 15 bases between. DNA for the CDR3: TGCGCCAGCAGCCCAAAGTATCAGGGATCTGGGGCCAACGTCCTGACTTTC. This sequence encodes CASSPKYQGSGANVLTF.

This clonotype was counted many times. The V gene is TRBV18, the J gene TRBJ1-5, with TRBD1 matching over 8 bases. CDR3 length equals 14 residues. Trimming removed 3 bases from V and 2 bases from J; junction bases left unmatched: 0. Germline V gives CDR1 KGHSH, CDR2 LQKENI. This CDR3 is CASSPDRGNQPQHF. The CDR3, as DNA: TGTGCCAGCTCACCGGACAGGGGCAATCAGCCCCAGCATTTT.

This chain joins TRBV6-1 and TRBJ1-6; 7 positions agree with TRBD1. Germline values: CDR1 MNHNS, CDR2 SASEGT. The CDR3 consists of 16 residues. V lost 3 bases, J lost 4 bases, and 6 bases stayed unmatched. The CDR3 nucleotides are TGTGCCAGCAGTGAGAGAGGACAGGCATATAATTCACCCCTCCACTTT. It translates to CASSERGQAYNSPLHF.

This clonotype was seen ten or more times. This sequence joins TRBV2 and TRBJ2-2; 7 bases match TRBD1. V was pared by 6 bases and J by 0 bases, with 4 bases of the junction left unmatched. This CDR3 comprises 15 residues. Germline V gives CDR1 SNHLY, CDR2 FYNNEI. CDR3 in amino acids: CASREDRPNTGELFF. In DNA, the CDR3 is TGTGCCAGCAGAGAGGACAGGCCGAACACCGGGGAGCTGTTTTTT.

This chain joins TRBV24-1 and TRBJ2-1; 9 bases fit TRBD2. The CDR3 is 17 residues long. J lost 2 bases, V lost 4 bases, and 8 bases had no gene match. CDR1 is KGHDR, CDR2 SFDVKD, per germline. CDR3 DNA: TGTGCCACCAGTGAAACCGGGACTAGCTCCCCCTACAATGAGCAGTTCTTC. This gives the protein CATSETGTSSPYNEQFF.

Ten or more counts support this clonotype. The chain uses TRBV2 and TRBJ2-6, with TRBD1 matching over 10 bases. The germline gives CDR1 SNHLY, CDR2 FYNNEI. CDR3 length: 17 residues. V was clipped by 6 bases and J by 4 bases; unmatched bases: 9. The CDR3 sequence: CASSPGQGISGANVLTF. DNA of the CDR3: TGTGCCAGCAGCCCGGGACAGGGGATAAGCGGGGCCAACGTCCTGACTTTC.

This clonotype was seen repeatedly, ten times or more. The chain has TRBV2 and TRBJ2-7, with 10 bases aligning to TRBD2. V was pared by 8 bases and J by 3 bases, with 7 bases of the junction left unmatched. The CDR3 covers 14 residues. The germline CDR1 and CDR2 sequences are SNHLY and FYNNEI. The CDR3 coding sequence is TGTGCCAGCGAGCTAGCGGGAGTCGGCTACGAGCAGTACTTC. Its protein product is CASELAGVGYEQYF.